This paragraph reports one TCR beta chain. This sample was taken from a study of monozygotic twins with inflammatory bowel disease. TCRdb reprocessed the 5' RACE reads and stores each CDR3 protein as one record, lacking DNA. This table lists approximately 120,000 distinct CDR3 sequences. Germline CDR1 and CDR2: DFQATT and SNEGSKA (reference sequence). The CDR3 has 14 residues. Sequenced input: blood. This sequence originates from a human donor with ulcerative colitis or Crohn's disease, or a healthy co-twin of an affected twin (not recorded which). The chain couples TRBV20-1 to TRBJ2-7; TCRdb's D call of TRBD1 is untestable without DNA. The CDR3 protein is CSALRQGGPYEQYF.